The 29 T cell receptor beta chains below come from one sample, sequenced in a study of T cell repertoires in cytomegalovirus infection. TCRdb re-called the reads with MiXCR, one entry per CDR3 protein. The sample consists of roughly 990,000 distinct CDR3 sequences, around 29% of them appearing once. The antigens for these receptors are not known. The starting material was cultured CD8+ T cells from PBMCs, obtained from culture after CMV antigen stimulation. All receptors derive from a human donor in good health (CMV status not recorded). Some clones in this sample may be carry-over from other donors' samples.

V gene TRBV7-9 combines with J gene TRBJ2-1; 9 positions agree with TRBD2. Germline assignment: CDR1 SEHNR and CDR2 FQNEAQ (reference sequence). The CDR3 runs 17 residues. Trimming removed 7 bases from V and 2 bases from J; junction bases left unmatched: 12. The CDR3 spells CASTTASGVLTYNEQFF. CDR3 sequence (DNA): TGTGCCAGCACTACGGCTAGCGGGGTGCTCACCTACAATGAGCAGTTCTTC. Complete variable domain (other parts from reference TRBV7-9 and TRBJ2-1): DTGVSQNPRHKITKRGQNVTFRCDPISEHNRLYWYRQTLGQGPEFLTYFQNEAQLEKSRLLSDRFSAERPKGSFSTLEIQRTEQGDSAMYLCASTTASGVLTYNEQFFGPGTRLTVL.

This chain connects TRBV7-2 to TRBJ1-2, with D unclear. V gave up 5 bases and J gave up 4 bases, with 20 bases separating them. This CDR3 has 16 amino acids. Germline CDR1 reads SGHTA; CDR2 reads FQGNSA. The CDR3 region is CASSPSDWGKAYGYTF. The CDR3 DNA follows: TGTGCCAGCAGCCCCTCCGACTGGGGTAAAGCCTATGGCTACACCTTC.

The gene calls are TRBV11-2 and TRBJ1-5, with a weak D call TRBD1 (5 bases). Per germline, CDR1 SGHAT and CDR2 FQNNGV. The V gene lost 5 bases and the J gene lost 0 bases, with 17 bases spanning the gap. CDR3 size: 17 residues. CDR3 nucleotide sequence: TGTGCCAGCAGCACCACCGGGACGACTTATAGCAATCAGCCCCAGCATTTT. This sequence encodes CASSTTGTTYSNQPQHF.

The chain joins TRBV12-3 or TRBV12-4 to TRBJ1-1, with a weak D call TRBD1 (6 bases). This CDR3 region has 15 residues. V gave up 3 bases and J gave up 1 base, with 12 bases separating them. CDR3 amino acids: CASSFLDRPNTEAFF. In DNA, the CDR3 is TGTGCCAGCAGTTTCTTGGACAGACCGAACACTGAAGCTTTCTTT.

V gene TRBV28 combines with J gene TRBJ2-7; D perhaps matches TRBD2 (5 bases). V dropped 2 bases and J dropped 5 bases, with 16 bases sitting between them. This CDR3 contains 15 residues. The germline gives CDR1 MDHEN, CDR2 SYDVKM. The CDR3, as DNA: TGTGCCAGCAGTTTAAGGTTGAGGGAATCCCACGAGCAGTACGTC. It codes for CASSLRLRESHEQYV.

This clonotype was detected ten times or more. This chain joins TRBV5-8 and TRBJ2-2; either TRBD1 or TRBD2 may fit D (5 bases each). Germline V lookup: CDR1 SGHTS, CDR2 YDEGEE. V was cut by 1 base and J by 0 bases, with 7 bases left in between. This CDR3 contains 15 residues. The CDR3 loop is CASSLWGSNTGELFF. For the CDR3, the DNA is TGTGCCAGCAGCTTGTGGGGGTCGAACACCGGGGAGCTGTTTTTT. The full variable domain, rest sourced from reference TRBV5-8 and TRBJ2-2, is EAGVTQSPTHLIKTRGQQATLRCSPISGHTSVYWYQQALGLGLQFLLWYDEGEERNRGNFPPRFSGRQFPNYSSELNVNALELEDSALYLCASSLWGSNTGELFFGEGSRLTVL.

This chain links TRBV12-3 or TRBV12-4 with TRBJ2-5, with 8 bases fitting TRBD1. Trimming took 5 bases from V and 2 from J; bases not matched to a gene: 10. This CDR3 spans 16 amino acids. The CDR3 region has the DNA TGTGCCAGCAGTCCCCGGACAGGGTGGGCACAAGAGACCCAGTACTTC. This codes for CASSPRTGWAQETQYF.

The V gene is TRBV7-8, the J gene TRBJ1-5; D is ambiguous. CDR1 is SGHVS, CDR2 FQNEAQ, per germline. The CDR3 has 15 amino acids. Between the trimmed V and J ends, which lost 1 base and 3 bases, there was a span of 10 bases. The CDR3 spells CASSLGGSDNQPQHF. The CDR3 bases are TGTGCCAGCAGCTTAGGAGGGTCGGACAATCAGCCCCAGCATTTT.

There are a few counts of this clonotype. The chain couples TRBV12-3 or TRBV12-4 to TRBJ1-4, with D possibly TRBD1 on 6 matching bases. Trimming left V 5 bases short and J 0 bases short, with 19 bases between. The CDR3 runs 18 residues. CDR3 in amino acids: CASSPNAQGRATNEKLFF. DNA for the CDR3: TGTGCCAGCAGTCCTAATGCACAGGGAAGGGCAACTAATGAAAAACTGTTTTTT.

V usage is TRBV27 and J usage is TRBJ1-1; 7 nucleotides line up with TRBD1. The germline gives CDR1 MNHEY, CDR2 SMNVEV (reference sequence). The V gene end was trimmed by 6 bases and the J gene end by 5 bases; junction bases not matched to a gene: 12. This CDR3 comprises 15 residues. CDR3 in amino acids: CASSQLGQVRTEAFF. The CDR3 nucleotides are TGTGCCAGCAGCCAACTCGGACAGGTGAGGACTGAAGCTTTCTTT.

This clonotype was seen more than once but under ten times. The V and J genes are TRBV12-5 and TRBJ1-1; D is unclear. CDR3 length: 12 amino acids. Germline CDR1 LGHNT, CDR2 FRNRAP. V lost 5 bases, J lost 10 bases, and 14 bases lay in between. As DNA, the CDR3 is TGTGCTAGTGGTCCCCGCCGGACCCGAGCTTTCTTT. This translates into CASGPRRTRAFF. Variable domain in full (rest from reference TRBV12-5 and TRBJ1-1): DARVTQTPRHKVTEMGQEVTMRCQPILGHNTVFWYRQTMMQGLELLAYFRNRAPLDDSGMPKDRFSAEMPDATLATLKIQPSEPRDSAVYFCASGPRRTRAFFGQGTRLTVV.

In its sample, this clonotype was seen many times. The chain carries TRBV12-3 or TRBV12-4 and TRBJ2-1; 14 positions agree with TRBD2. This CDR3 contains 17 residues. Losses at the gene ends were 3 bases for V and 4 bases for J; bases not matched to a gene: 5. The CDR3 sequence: CASSFGTSGGPYNEQFF. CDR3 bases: TGTGCCAGCAGTTTCGGGACTAGCGGGGGTCCTTACAATGAGCAGTTCTTC.

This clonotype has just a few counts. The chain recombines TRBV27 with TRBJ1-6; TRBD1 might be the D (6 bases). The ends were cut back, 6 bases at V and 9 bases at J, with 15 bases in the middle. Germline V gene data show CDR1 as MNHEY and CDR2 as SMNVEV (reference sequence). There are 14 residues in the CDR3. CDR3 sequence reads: CASRGGGGVSPLHF. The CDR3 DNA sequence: TGTGCCAGCAGGGGGGGAGGGGGAGTTTCACCCCTCCACTTT.

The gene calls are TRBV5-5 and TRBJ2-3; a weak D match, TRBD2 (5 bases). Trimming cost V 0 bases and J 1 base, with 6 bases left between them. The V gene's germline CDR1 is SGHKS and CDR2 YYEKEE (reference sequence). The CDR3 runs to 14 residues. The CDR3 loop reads CASSLEEGTDTQYF. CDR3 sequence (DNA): TGTGCCAGCAGCTTGGAGGAGGGCACAGATACGCAGTATTTT.

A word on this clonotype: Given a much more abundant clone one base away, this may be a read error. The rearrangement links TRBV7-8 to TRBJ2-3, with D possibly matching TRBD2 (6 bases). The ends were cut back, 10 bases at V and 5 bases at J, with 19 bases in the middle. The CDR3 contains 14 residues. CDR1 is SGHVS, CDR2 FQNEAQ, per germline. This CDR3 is CANISGGLVDTQYF. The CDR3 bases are TGTGCCAACATTAGCGGAGGGCTTGTAGATACGCAGTATTTT.

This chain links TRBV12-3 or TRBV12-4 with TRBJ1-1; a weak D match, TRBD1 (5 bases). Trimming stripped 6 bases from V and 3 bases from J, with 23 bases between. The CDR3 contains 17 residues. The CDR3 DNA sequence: TGTGCCAGCAGCTTCGGGACGGGCAGTGATTTGGACACTGAAGCTTTCTTT. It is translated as CASSFGTGSDLDTEAFF.

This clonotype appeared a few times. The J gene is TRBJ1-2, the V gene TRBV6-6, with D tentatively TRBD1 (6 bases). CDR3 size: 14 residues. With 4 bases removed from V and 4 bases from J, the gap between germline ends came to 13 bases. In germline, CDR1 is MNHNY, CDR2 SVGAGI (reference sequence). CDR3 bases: TGTGCCAGCAGTTCCGGACAGAGGTTCTATGGCTACACCTTC. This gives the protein CASSSGQRFYGYTF.

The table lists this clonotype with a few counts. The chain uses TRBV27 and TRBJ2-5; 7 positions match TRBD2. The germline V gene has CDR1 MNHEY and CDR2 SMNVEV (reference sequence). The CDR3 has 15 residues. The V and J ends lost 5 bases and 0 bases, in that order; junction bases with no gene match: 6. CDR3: CASSPLADHQETQYF. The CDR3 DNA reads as TGTGCCAGCAGTCCTCTAGCGGATCACCAAGAGACCCAGTACTTC.

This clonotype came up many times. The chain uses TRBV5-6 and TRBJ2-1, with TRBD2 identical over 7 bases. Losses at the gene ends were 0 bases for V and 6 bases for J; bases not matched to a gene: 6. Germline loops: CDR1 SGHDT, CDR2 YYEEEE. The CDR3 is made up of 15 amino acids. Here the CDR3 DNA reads TGTGCCAGCAGCTTGGTACCTAGCGGAGGCAATGAGCAGTTCTTC. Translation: CASSLVPSGGNEQFF.

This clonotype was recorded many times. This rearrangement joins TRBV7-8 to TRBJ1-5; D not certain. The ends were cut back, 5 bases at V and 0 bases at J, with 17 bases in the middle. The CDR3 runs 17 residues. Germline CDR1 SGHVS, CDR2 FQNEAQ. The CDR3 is CASSQWEGGYSNQPQHF. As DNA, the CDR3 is TGTGCCAGCAGCCAGTGGGAGGGAGGATATAGCAATCAGCCCCAGCATTTT.

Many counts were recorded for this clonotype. The CDR3 coding sequence is TGTGCCAGCAGCTCACCTTCTGGGGAGAACACTGAAGCTTTCTTT. Translation: CASSSPSGENTEAFF. This chain uses TRBV7-6 with TRBJ1-1; no clear D gene. This CDR3 has 15 residues. V was clipped by 4 bases and J by 1 base, with 13 bases between them. Per germline, CDR1 SGHVS and CDR2 FNYEAQ.

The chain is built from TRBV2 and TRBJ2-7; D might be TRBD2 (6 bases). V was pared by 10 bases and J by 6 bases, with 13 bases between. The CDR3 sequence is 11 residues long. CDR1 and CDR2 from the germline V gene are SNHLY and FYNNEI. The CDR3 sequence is CATAGTFEQYF. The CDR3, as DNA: TGTGCCACCGCCGGGACTTTCGAGCAGTACTTC.

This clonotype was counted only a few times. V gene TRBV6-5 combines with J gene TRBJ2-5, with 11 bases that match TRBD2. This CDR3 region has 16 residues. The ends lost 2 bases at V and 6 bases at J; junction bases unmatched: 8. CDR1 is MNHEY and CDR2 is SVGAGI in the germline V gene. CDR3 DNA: TGTGCCAGCAGTTACGGCAGTAGCGGGGGGGCAAAGACCCAGTACTTC. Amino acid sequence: CASSYGSSGGAKTQYF.

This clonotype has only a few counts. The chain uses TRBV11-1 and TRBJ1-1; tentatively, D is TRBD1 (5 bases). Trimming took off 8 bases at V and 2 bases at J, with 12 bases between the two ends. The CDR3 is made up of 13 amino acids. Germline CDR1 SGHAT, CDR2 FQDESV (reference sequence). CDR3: CASLPDSNTEAFF. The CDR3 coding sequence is TGTGCCAGCCTACCCGACAGTAACACTGAAGCTTTCTTT.

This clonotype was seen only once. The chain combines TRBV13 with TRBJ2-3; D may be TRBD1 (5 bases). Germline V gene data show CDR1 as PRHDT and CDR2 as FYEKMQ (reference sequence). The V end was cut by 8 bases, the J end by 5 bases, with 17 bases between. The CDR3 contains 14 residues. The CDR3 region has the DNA TGTGCCAGCCAGCGAGGCAGGGCTGGAGATACGCAGTATTTT. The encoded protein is CASQRGRAGDTQYF.

The CDR3 DNA is TGCGCCAGCAGCCGATGGACAGGAGGAGAGACCCAGTACTTC. It yields the protein CASSRWTGGETQYF. The chain combines TRBV4-1 with TRBJ2-5; TRBD1 matches at 7 bases. The CDR3 has 14 residues. The V gene's germline CDR1 is MGHRA and CDR2 YSYEKL. The V gene end was trimmed by 4 bases and the J gene end by 4 bases; junction bases not matched to a gene: 6.

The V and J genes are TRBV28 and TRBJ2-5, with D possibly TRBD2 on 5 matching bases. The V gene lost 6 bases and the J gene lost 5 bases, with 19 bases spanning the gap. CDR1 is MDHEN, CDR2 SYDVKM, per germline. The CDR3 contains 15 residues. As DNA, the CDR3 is TGTGCCAGCAGCTCCCTCGGGATCCGGCGGGAGACCCAGTACTTC. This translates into CASSSLGIRRETQYF. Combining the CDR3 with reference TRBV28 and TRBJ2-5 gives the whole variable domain DVKVTQSSRYLVKRTGEKVFLECVQDMDHENMFWYRQDPGLGLRLIYFSYDVKMKEKGDIPEGYSVSREKKERFSLILESASTNQTSMYLCASSSLGIRRETQYFGPGTRLLVL.

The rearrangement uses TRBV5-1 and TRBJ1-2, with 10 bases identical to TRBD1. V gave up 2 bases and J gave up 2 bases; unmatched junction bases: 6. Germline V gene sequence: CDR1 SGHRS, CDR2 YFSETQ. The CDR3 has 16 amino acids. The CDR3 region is CASSFLLGQGNYGYTF. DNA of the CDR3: TGCGCCAGCAGCTTCCTACTGGGACAGGGGAACTATGGCTACACCTTC.

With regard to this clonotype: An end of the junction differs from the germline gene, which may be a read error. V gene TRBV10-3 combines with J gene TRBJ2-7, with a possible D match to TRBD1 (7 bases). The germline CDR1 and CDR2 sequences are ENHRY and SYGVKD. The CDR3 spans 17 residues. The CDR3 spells CVISGGTVDIGSYEQYF. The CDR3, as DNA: TGTGTCATCAGTGGCGGGACAGTCGATATTGGGTCCTACGAGCAGTACTTC.